This T cell receptor (beta chain) was identified in a study of T cell changes during pregnancy in multiple sclerosis. The data were produced by immunoSEQ multiplex PCR, yet TCRdb's version contains in-frame clones alone and is incomplete. The profile shows roughly 40,000 clones, approximately 92% of them singletons. CDR3 length equals 16 residues. CDR1 and CDR2 from the germline V gene are MNHEY and SMNVEV (reference sequence). The trim removed 5 bases at V and 4 bases at J, leaving 13 bases unmatched. This chain links TRBV27 with TRBJ2-7; TRBD1 matches at 8 bases. The specimen was CD4+ T cells from peripheral blood mononuclear cells, collected in the second trimester of pregnancy. The TCR comes from a female donor in good health, enrolled as a control in a pregnancy study. In DNA, the CDR3 is TGTGCCAGCAGTCCCACTCTGGACAGGGCGAATTACGAGCAGTACTTC. It encodes CASSPTLDRANYEQYF.